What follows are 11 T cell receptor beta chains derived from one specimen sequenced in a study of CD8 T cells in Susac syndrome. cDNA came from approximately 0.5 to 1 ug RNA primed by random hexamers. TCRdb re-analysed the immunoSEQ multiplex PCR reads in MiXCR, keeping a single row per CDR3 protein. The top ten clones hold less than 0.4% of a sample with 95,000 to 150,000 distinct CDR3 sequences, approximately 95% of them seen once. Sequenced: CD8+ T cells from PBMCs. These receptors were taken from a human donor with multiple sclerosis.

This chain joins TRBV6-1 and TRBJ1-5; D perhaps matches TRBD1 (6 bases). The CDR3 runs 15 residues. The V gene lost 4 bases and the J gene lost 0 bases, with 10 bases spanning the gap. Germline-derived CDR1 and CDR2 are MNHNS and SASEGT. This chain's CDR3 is CASSGRGPSNQPQHF. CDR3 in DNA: TGTGCCAGCAGTGGACGGGGGCCTAGCAATCAGCCCCAGCATTTT.

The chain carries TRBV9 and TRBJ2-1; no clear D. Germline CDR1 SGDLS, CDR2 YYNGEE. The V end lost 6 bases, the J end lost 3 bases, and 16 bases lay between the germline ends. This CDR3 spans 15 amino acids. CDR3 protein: CASTPYQSSYNEQFF. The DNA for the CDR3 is TGTGCCAGCACTCCCTACCAAAGCAGCTACAATGAGCAGTTCTTC.

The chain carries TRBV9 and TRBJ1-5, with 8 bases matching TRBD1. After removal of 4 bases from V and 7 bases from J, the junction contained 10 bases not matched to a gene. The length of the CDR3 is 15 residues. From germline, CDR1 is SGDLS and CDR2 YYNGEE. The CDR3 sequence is CASSPRGQGNQPQHF. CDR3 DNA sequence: TGTGCCAGCAGCCCCCGTGGACAGGGTAACCAGCCCCAGCATTTT.

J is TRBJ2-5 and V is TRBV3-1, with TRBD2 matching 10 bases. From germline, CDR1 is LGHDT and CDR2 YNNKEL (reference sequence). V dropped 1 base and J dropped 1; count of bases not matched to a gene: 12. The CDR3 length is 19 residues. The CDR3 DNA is TGTGCCAGCAGCCAAGTAGGTCTAGCGGGAGTCAGTAGCCAAGAGACCCAGTACTTC. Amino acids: CASSQVGLAGVSSQETQYF.

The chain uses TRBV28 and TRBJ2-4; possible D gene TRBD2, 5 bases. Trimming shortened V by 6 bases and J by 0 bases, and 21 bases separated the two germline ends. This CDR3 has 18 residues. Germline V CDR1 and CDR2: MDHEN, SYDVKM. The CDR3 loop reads CASSPVRAPDLAKNIQYF. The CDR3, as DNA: TGTGCCAGCAGCCCCGTGAGGGCACCCGACTTAGCCAAAAACATTCAGTACTTC.

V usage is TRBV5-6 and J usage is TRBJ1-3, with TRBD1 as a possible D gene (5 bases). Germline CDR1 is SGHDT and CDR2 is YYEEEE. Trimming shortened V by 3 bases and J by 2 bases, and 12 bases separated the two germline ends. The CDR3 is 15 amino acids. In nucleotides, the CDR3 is TGTGCCAGCAGCTCGGGAACAGGCCCTGGAAACACCATATATTTT. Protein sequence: CASSSGTGPGNTIYF.

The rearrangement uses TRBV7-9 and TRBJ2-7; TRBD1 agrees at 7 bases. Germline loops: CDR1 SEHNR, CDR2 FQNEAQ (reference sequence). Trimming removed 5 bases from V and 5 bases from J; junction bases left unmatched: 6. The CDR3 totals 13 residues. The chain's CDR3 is CASSPTGAHEQYV. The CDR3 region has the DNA TGTGCCAGCAGCCCCACAGGGGCCCACGAGCAGTACGTC.

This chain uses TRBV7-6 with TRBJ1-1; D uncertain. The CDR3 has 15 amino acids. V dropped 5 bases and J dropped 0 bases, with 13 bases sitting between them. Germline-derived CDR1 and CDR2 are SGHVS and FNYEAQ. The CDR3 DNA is TGTGCCAGCAGCCCCCAGAACGCCATGAACACTGAAGCTTTCTTT. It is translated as CASSPQNAMNTEAFF.

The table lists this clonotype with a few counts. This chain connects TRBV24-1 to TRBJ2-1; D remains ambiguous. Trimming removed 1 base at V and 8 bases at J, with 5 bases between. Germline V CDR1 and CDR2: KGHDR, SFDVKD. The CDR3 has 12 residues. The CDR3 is CATSDFRYEQFF. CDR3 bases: TGTGCCACCAGTGATTTCCGTTATGAGCAGTTCTTC.

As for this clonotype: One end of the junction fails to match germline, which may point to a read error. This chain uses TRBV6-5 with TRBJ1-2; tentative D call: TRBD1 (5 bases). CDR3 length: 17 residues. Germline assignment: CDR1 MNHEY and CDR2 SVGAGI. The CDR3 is CASSDSGPHLLYYGYTF. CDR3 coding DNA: TGTGCCAGCAGTGACTCGGGACCTCACCTTCTATACTATGGCTACACCTTC.

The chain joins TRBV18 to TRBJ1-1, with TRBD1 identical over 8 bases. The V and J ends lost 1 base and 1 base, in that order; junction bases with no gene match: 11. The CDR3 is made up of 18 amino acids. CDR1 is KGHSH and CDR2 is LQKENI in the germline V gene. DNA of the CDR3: TGTGCCAGCTCACCACAGGACAGGGTGAGGGACGAGAACACTGAAGCTTTCTTT. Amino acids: CASSPQDRVRDENTEAFF.